These T cell receptor beta chains were read from a single sample in a study of T cell responses to AZD1222 COVID-19 vaccine. Method: immunoSEQ multiplex PCR; TCRdb's copy keeps in-frame clones and lacks some. Among fewer than 200,000 clones, about 88% were seen once, and the ten largest hold 1.5% to 2%. Sequenced material: peripheral blood, taken on day 0 of AZD1222 vaccination. These TCRs come from an adult in good health. Both conserved end residues are part of each CDR3. The order of the fields is J gene, V gene, D gene, CDR3 protein, CDR3 DNA. D genes are given only for firm matches.

j_gene: TRBJ1-1
v_gene: TRBV5-6
d_gene: NA
CDR3aa: CASSEATYRKLNTEAFF
CDR3nt: TGTGCCAGCAGCGAGGCCACTTACAGGAAACTGAACACTGAAGCTTTCTTT

j_gene: TRBJ1-5
v_gene: TRBV18
d_gene: NA
CDR3aa: CASSPEGGQPQHF
CDR3nt: TGTGCCAGCTCACCAGAGGGGGGTCAGCCCCAGCATTTT

j_gene: TRBJ2-5
v_gene: TRBV4-3
d_gene: NA
CDR3aa: CASSQDLQTGETQYF
CDR3nt: TGCGCCAGCAGCCAAGATCTCCAAACTGGAGAGACCCAGTACTTC

j_gene: TRBJ2-5
v_gene: TRBV28
d_gene: NA
CDR3aa: CASSLPGQGRETQYF
CDR3nt: TGTGCCAGCAGTCTCCCGGGACAAGGCAGGGAGACCCAGTACTTC

j_gene: TRBJ1-1
v_gene: TRBV28
d_gene: TRBD1
CDR3aa: CASTQGGTVNTEAFF
CDR3nt: TGTGCCAGCACCCAAGGGGGCACAGTGAACACTGAAGCTTTCTTT

j_gene: TRBJ1-2
v_gene: TRBV7-9
d_gene: NA
CDR3aa: CASSFSDYGYTF
CDR3nt: TGTGCCAGCAGCTTCTCAGACTATGGCTACACCTTC

j_gene: TRBJ2-1
v_gene: TRBV14
d_gene: TRBD2
CDR3aa: CASSQLSSGSWYEQFF
CDR3nt: TGTGCCAGCAGCCAATTATCTAGCGGGAGTTGGTATGAGCAGTTCTTC

j_gene: TRBJ1-3
v_gene: TRBV10-3
d_gene: NA
CDR3aa: CATTDSGGGNTIYF
CDR3nt: TGTGCCACTACCGACAGCGGCGGGGGAAACACCATATATTTT

j_gene: TRBJ2-2
v_gene: TRBV10-3
d_gene: NA
CDR3aa: CAISETGMGVGELFF
CDR3nt: TGTGCCATCAGTGAGACCGGCATGGGGGTCGGGGAGCTGTTTTTT

j_gene: TRBJ1-6
v_gene: TRBV14
d_gene: TRBD1
CDR3aa: CASSRGTGFVSPLHF
CDR3nt: TGTGCCAGCAGTCGAGGGACAGGGTTTGTTTCACCCCTCCACTTT

j_gene: TRBJ1-3
v_gene: TRBV6-5
d_gene: TRBD1
CDR3aa: CASSSGTGGGNTIYF
CDR3nt: TGTGCCAGCAGCTCCGGGACAGGGGGTGGAAACACCATATATTTT

j_gene: TRBJ1-2
v_gene: TRBV6-2/TRBV6-3
d_gene: NA
CDR3aa: CASSYWIGSVSWYTF
CDR3nt: TGTGCCAGCAGTTACTGGATCGGGTCCGTGTCATGGTACACCTTC

j_gene: TRBJ1-6
v_gene: TRBV28
d_gene: TRBD1
CDR3aa: CASSFHGQGTSSPLHF
CDR3nt: TGTGCCAGCAGTTTCCATGGACAGGGAACTTCTTCACCCCTCCACTTT

j_gene: TRBJ1-1
v_gene: TRBV5-1
d_gene: NA
CDR3aa: CASSRDGRGRNTEAFF
CDR3nt: TGCGCCAGCAGCCGCGACGGGCGGGGACGGAACACTGAAGCTTTCTTT

j_gene: TRBJ1-2
v_gene: TRBV28
d_gene: NA
CDR3aa: CASSSPPAGPYGYTF
CDR3nt: TGTGCCAGCAGTTCCCCCCCCGCAGGGCCCTATGGCTACACCTTC

j_gene: TRBJ2-7
v_gene: TRBV7-9
d_gene: NA
CDR3aa: CASSLLGSYEQYF
CDR3nt: TGTGCCAGCAGCTTGCTTGGATCCTACGAGCAGTACTTC

j_gene: TRBJ2-1
v_gene: TRBV7-3
d_gene: NA
CDR3aa: CASSLSWGSEQFF
CDR3nt: TGTGCCAGCAGCCTAAGTTGGGGGAGTGAGCAGTTCTTC

j_gene: TRBJ1-3
v_gene: TRBV7-9
d_gene: NA
CDR3aa: CASSRPSGNTIYF
CDR3nt: TGTGCCAGCAGCCGCCCTAGCGGAAACACCATATATTTT

j_gene: TRBJ1-2
v_gene: TRBV28
d_gene: TRBD1
CDR3aa: CASSLAGGENYGYTF
CDR3nt: TGTGCCAGCAGTTTGGCAGGGGGCGAGAATTATGGCTACACCTTC

j_gene: TRBJ2-3
v_gene: TRBV2
d_gene: NA
CDR3aa: CASSEGRSTDTQYF
CDR3nt: TGTGCCAGCAGTGAAGGTCGGTCCACAGATACGCAGTATTTT

j_gene: TRBJ2-7
v_gene: TRBV6-2/TRBV6-3
d_gene: NA
CDR3aa: CASSRDTYYEQYF
CDR3nt: TGTGCCAGCAGCCGAGACACGTACTACGAGCAGTACTTC

j_gene: TRBJ1-2
v_gene: TRBV25-1
d_gene: TRBD1
CDR3aa: CASRGTDYGYTF
CDR3nt: TGTGCCAGCAGAGGGACAGACTATGGCTACACCTTC